This T cell receptor (beta chain) was found in a study of T-cell reconstitution after alpha-beta-depleted transplantation in children. Findings of the study overall: Reportedly, only several hundred clones from non-depleted graft cells drove alpha-beta T-cell counts at about two months. Some patients owed their high day-60 TCRbeta diversity to surviving recipient T cells and thymic progenitors. By one year post-transplant, T-cell counts and diversity largely arose from T cells that were newly produced.

A remark on this clonotype: Antigen: not known.

Preparation of the TCRbeta library was carried out with unique molecular identifiers. TCRdb analysed the PCR reads with MiXCR anew, one entry per CDR3 protein. The table records around 180,000 distinct CDR3 sequences, more than 9.5% of them present only once. Per the germline V gene, CDR1 is LGHNA and CDR2 is YNFKEQ. The CDR3 contains 16 residues. The trim removed 1 base at V and 6 bases at J, leaving 8 bases unmatched. This sequence was found in a boy aged 2 to 9 with acute myeloid leukemia, due to receive a stem cell transplant. This chain uses TRBV4-2 with TRBJ2-7; 11 bases line up with TRBD2. This material consisted of PBMCs, taken before TCRalphabeta/CD19-depleted stem cell transplant. As DNA, the CDR3 is TGTGCCAGCAGCCAAGGGGGACTAGCGGTTGCACGCGAGCAGTACTTC. Protein sequence: CASSQGGLAVAREQYF.